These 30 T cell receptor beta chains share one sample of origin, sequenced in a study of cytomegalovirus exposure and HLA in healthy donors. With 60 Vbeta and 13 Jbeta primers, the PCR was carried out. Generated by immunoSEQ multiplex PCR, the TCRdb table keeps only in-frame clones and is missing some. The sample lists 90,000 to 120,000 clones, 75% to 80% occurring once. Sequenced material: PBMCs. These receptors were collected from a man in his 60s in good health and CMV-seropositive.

The CDR3 nucleotides read TGTGCCAGCACCCCCGGATTACAAGGGGGAGAGCAGTACTTC. It is translated as CASTPGLQGGEQYF. The chain has TRBV7-2 and TRBJ2-5; the D gene is possibly TRBD1 (6 bases). V lost 7 bases and J lost 11, with 23 bases in between. The CDR3 extends over 14 amino acids. Germline CDR1 is SGHTA and CDR2 is FQGNSA.

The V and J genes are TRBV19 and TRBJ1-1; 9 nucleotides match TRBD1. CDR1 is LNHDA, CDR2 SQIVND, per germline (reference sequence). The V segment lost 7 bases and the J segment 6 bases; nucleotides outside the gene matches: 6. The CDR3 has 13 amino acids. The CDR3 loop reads CASMGGQGSEAFF. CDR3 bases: TGTGCCAGTATGGGGGGACAGGGATCTGAAGCTTTCTTT.

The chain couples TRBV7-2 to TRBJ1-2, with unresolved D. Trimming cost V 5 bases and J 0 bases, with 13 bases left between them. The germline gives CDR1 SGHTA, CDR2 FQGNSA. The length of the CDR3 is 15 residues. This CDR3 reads CASSPYIAANYGYTF. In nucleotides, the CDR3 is TGTGCCAGCAGCCCCTACATAGCCGCTAACTATGGCTACACCTTC.

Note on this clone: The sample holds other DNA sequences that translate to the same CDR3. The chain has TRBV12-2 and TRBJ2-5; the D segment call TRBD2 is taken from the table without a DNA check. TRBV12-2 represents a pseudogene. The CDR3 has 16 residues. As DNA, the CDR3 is TGTGCAAGTCGCTTAGGCTCGGGGGGGGCTAAAGAGACCCAGTACTTC. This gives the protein CASRLGSGGAKETQYF.

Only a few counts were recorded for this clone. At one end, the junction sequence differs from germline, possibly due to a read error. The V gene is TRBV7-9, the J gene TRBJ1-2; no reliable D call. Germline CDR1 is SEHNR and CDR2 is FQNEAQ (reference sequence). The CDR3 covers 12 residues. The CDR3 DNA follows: TGTTCCAGCAGCTCTGCCGAGGATGGCTACACCTTC. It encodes CSSSSAEDGYTF.

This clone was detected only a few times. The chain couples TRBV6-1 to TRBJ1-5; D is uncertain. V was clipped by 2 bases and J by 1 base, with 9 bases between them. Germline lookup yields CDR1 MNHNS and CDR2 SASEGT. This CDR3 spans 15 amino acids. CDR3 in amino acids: CASSEMGGSNQPQHF. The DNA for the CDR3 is TGTGCCAGCAGTGAAATGGGAGGCAGCAATCAGCCCCAGCATTTT.

Here the CDR3 reads CASSSAGGQYNEQFF. The CDR3 DNA reads as TGTGCCAGCAGCTCCGCGGGGGGACAATACAATGAGCAGTTCTTC. V gene TRBV5-4 combines with J gene TRBJ2-1; the match to TRBD2 covers 8 bases. There are 15 residues in the CDR3. Looked up from germline, CDR1 is SGHNT and CDR2 is YYREEE (reference sequence). V was clipped by 3 bases and J by 4 bases; unmatched bases: 6.

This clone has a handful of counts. DNA for the CDR3: TGCGCCAGCAGCTTAACAGGGGGCACTGAAGCTTTCTTT. Translating gives CASSLTGGTEAFF. V and J are TRBV4-3 and TRBJ1-1, with TRBD1 matching 8 bases. Germline V gene lookup returns CDR1 LGHNA and CDR2 YSLEER. Trimming took 5 bases from V and 4 from J; bases not matched to a gene: 3. The CDR3 spans 13 residues.

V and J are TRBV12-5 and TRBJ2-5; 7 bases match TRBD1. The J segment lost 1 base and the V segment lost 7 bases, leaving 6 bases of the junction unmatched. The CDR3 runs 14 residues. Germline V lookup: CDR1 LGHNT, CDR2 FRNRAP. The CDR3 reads CASASGTAQETQYF. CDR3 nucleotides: TGTGCTAGTGCCTCCGGGACAGCCCAAGAGACCCAGTACTTC.

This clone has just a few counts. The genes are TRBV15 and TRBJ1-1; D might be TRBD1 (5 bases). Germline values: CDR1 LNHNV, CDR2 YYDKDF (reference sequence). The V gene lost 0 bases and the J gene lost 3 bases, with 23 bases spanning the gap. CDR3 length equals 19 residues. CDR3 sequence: CATSREEAGYHVRDTEAFF. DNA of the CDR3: TGTGCCACCAGCAGAGAAGAAGCAGGGTACCACGTTAGGGACACTGAAGCTTTCTTT.

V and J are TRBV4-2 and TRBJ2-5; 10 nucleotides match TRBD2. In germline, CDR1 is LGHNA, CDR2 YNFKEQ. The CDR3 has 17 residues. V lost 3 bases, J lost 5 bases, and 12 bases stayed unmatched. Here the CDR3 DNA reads TGTGCCAGCAGCCAGGGAGCTAGCGGGGGAGGAGGGGAGACCCAGTACTTC. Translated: CASSQGASGGGGETQYF.

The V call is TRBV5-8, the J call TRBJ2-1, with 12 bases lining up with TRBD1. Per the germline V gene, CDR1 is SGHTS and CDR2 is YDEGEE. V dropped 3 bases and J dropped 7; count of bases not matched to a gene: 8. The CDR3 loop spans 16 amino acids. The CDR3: CASSSGTGGFRNEQFF. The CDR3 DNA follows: TGTGCCAGCAGCTCCGGGACAGGGGGCTTTAGGAATGAGCAGTTCTTC.

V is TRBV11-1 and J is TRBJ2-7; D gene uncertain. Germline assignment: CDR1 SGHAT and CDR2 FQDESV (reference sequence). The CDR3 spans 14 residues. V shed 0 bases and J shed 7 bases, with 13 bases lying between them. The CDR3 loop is CASSLALESKEQYF. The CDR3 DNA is TGTGCCAGCAGCTTAGCGCTTGAGAGTAAGGAGCAGTACTTC. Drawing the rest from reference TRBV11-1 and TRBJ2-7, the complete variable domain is EAEVAQSPRYKITEKSQAVAFWCDPISGHATLYWYRQILGQGPELLVQFQDESVVDDSQLPKDRFSAERLKGVDSTLKIQPAELGDSAMYLCASSLALESKEQYFGPGTRLTVT.

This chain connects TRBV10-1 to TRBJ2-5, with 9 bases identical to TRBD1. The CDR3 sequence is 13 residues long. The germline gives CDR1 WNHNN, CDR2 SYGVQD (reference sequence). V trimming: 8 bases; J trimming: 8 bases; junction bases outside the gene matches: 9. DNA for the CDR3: TGCGCCAGCGCCCGGGACAGGGCCCTTACCCAGTACTTC. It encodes CASARDRALTQYF.

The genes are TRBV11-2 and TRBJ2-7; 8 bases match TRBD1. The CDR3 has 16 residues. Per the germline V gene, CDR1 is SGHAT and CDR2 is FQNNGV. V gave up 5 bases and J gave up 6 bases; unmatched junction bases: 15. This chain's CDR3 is CASSTTRQGYIIEQYF. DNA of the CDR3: TGTGCCAGCAGCACAACCCGACAGGGGTACATTATCGAGCAGTACTTC. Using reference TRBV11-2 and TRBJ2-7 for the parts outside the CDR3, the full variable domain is EAGVAQSPRYKIIEKRQSVAFWCNPISGHATLYWYQQILGQGPKLLIQFQNNGVVDDSQLPKDRFSAERLKGVDSTLKIQPAKLEDSAVYLCASSTTRQGYIIEQYFGPGTRLTVT.

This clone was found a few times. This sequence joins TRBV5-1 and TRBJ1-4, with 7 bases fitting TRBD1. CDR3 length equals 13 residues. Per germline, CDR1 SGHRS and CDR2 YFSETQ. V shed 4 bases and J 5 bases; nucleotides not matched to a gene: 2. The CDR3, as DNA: TGCGCCAGCAGCCGGGGACAGAATGAAAAACTGTTTTTT. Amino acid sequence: CASSRGQNEKLFF.

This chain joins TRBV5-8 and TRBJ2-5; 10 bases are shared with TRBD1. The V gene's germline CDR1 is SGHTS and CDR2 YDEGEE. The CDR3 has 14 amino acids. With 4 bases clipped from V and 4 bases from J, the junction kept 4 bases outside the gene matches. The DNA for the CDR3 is TGTGCCAGCAGCCCCGGACAGGGGGGAGAGACCCAGTACTTC. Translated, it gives CASSPGQGGETQYF.

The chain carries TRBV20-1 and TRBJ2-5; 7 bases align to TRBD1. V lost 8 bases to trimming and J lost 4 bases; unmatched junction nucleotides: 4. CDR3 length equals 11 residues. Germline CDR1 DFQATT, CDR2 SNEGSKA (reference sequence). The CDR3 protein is CSHRGGETQYF. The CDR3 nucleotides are TGCAGTCACAGGGGTGGAGAGACCCAGTACTTC.

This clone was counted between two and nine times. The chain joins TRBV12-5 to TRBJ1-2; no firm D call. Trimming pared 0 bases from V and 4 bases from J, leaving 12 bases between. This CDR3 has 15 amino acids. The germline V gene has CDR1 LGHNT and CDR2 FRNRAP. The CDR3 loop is CASGLVESKFYGYTF. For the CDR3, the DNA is TGTGCTAGTGGTTTGGTGGAGAGTAAATTCTATGGCTACACCTTC.

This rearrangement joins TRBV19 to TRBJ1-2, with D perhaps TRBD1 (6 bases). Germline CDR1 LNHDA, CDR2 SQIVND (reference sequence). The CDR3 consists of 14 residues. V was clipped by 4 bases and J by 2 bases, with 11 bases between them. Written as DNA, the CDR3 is TGTGCCAGTAGTAATCAGGGGACCAACTATGGCTACACCTTC. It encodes CASSNQGTNYGYTF.

The CDR3 spells CASSLMTGGARQYF. The CDR3 DNA sequence: TGTGCCAGCAGCTTAATGACAGGGGGCGCGAGGCAGTACTTC. This chain connects TRBV11-2 to TRBJ2-5; 10 bases match TRBD1. The CDR3 has 14 residues. Losses at the gene ends were 2 bases for V and 11 bases for J; bases not matched to a gene: 8. Germline V gene sequence: CDR1 SGHAT, CDR2 FQNNGV.

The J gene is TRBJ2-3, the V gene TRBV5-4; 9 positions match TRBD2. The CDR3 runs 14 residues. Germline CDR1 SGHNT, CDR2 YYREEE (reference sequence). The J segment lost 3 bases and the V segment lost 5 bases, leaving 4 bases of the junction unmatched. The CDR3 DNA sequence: TGTGCCAGCAGGGCGGGGGGGCAAACAGATACGCAGTATTTT. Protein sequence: CASRAGGQTDTQYF.

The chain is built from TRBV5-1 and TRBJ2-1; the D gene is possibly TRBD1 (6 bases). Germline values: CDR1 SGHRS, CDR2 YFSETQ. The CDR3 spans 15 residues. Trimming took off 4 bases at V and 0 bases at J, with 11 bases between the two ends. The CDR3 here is CASSLGHTSYNEQFF. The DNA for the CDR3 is TGCGCCAGCAGCCTGGGACACACCTCCTACAATGAGCAGTTCTTC.

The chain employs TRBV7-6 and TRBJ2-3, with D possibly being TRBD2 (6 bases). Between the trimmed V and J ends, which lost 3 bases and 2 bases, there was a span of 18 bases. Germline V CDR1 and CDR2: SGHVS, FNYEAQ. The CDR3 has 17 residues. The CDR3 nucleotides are TGTGCCAGCAGCTTTTTGGGGGAGGCAATGGACACAGATACGCAGTATTTT. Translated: CASSFLGEAMDTDTQYF.

CDR3 nucleotide sequence: TGTGCCAGCAGCGTAGCAGGGTCCTACGAGCAGTACTTC. Translation gives CASSVAGSYEQYF. This chain uses TRBV9 with TRBJ2-7; perhaps TRBD1 as D (5 bases). Trimming took 0 bases from V and 1 from J, leaving 5 bases between them. CDR1 is SGDLS, CDR2 YYNGEE, per germline. The CDR3 length is 13 residues.

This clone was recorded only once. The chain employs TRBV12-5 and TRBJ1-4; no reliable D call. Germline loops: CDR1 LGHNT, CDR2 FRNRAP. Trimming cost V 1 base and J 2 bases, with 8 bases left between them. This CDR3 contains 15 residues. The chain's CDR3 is CASGLGLQTNEKLFF. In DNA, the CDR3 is TGTGCTAGTGGTTTGGGTCTGCAGACTAATGAAAAACTGTTTTTT. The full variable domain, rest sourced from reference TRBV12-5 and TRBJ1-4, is DARVTQTPRHKVTEMGQEVTMRCQPILGHNTVFWYRQTMMQGLELLAYFRNRAPLDDSGMPKDRFSAEMPDATLATLKIQPSEPRDSAVYFCASGLGLQTNEKLFFGSGTQLSVL.

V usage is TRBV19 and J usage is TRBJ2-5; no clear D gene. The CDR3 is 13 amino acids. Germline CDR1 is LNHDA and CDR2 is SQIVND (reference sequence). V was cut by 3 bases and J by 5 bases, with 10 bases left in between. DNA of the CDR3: TGTGCCAGTAGTATTTTCAGTGATGAGACCCAGTACTTC. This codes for CASSIFSDETQYF.

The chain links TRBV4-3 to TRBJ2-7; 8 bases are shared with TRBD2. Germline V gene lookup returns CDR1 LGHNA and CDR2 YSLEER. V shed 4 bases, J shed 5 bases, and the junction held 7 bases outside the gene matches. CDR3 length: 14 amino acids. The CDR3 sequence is CASSPGLVGDEQYF. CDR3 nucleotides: TGCGCCAGCAGCCCGGGACTAGTCGGGGACGAGCAGTACTTC.

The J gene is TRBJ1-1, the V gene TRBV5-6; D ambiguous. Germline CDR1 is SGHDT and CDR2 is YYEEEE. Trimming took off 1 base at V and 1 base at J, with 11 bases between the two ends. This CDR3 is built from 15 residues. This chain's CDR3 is CASSLLGSKNTEAFF. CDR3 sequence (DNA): TGTGCCAGCAGCTTGCTGGGCTCCAAGAACACTGAAGCTTTCTTT.

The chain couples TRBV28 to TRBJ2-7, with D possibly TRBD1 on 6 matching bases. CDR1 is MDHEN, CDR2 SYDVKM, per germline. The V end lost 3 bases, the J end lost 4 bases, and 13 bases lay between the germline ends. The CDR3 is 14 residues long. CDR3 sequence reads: CASSLQGLLYEQYF. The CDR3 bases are TGTGCCAGCAGTTTGCAGGGGCTCTTGTACGAGCAGTACTTC.